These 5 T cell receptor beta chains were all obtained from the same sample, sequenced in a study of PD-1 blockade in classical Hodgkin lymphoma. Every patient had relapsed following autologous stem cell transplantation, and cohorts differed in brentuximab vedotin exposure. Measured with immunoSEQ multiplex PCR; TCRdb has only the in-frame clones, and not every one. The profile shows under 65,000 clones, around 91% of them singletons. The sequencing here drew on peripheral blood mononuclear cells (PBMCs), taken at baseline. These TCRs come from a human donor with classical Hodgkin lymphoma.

The CDR3 DNA is TGTGCCAGCAGCTACCTACCGGGAGAGAACACTGAAGCTTTCTTT. This encodes CASSYLPGENTEAFF. V is TRBV5-5 and J is TRBJ1-1; D gene unclear. The CDR3 has 15 amino acids. V lost 3 bases to trimming and J lost 1 base, with 13 bases between them. The germline CDR1 and CDR2 sequences are SGHKS and YYEKEE (reference sequence).

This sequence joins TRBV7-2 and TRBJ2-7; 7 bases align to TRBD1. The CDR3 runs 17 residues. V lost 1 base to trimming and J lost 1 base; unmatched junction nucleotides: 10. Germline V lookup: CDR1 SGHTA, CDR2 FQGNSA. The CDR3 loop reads CASSLGKRQGRSYEQYF. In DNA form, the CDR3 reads TGTGCCAGCAGCTTAGGGAAACGACAGGGAAGGTCCTACGAGCAGTACTTC.

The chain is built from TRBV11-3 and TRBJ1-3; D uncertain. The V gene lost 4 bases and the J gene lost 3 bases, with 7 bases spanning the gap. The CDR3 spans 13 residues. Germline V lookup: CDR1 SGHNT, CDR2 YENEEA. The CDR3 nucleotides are TGTGCCAGCAGCTCATGGGATGGAAACACCATATATTTT. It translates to CASSSWDGNTIYF.

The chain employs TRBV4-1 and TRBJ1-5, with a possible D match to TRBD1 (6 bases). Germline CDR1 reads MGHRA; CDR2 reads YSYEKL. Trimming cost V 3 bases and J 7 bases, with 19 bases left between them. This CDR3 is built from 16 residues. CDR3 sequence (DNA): TGCGCCAGCAGCCAGTCCGACGGGACATTAACACAGCCCCAGCATTTT. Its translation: CASSQSDGTLTQPQHF.

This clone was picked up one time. The DNA for the CDR3 is TGTGCCAGCACCCTGGGGGACCACAGGGAAAGGGCTTTCTTT. Translated, it gives CASTLGDHRERAFF. The rearrangement joins TRBV28 to TRBJ1-1, with D possibly TRBD1 on 6 matching bases. Trimming stripped 7 bases from V and 11 bases from J, with 23 bases between. Germline V gives CDR1 MDHEN, CDR2 SYDVKM. The CDR3 length is 14 residues.